The 26 T cell receptor beta chains below come from one sample, sequenced in a study of cytomegalovirus exposure and HLA in healthy donors. The study ran its PCR with 60 Vbeta and 13 Jbeta primers. Assay used: immunoSEQ multiplex PCR; TCRdb lists only in-frame clones, some missing. The table includes 85,000 to 100,000 clones, over 60% detected once. Sequencing was performed on PBMCs. These receptor sequences come from a man between 60 and 75 years old in good health and CMV-seropositive.

The J gene is TRBJ2-5, the V gene TRBV11-2; 8 bases align to TRBD2. After removal of 1 base from V and 5 bases from J, the junction contained 6 bases not matched to a gene. The CDR3 sequence is 15 residues long. Germline-derived CDR1 and CDR2 are SGHAT and FQNNGV. The CDR3 here is CASSLVGGGGETQYF. The CDR3 DNA reads TGTGCCAGCAGCTTAGTTGGGGGCGGGGGGGAGACCCAGTACTTC. Variable domain in full (rest from reference TRBV11-2 and TRBJ2-5): EAGVAQSPRYKIIEKRQSVAFWCNPISGHATLYWYQQILGQGPKLLIQFQNNGVVDDSQLPKDRFSAERLKGVDSTLKIQPAKLEDSAVYLCASSLVGGGGETQYFGPGTRLLVL.

This chain joins TRBV4-1 and TRBJ1-3; D is possibly TRBD1 (6 bases). V lost 3 bases to trimming and J lost 0 bases, with 15 bases between them. The CDR3 extends over 17 amino acids. Germline CDR1 MGHRA, CDR2 YSYEKL. The CDR3 region is CASSQPRDTSSGNTIYF. The CDR3 DNA reads TGCGCCAGCAGCCAGCCCCGGGACACTAGCTCTGGAAACACCATATATTTT.

This chain uses TRBV27 with TRBJ1-2; D is unresolved. The germline V gene has CDR1 MNHEY and CDR2 SMNVEV (reference sequence). This CDR3 is built from 14 residues. V was cut by 3 bases and J by 8 bases, with 16 bases left in between. CDR3 DNA: TGTGCCAGCAGTTTTTCCTCGGGGAGGAAGGGCTACACCTTC. Translated: CASSFSSGRKGYTF.

This chain connects TRBV6-6 to TRBJ2-3; D uncertain. Germline V gives CDR1 MNHNY, CDR2 SVGAGI (reference sequence). CDR3 size: 15 residues. The ends were cut back, 2 bases at V and 2 bases at J, with 11 bases in the middle. In DNA form, the CDR3 reads TGTGCCAGCAGTTACCCGCCAGTCATCACAGATACGCAGTATTTT. Translated: CASSYPPVITDTQYF.

The V gene is TRBV30, the J gene TRBJ2-2, with D tentatively TRBD1 (5 bases). The V gene lost 0 bases and the J gene lost 7 bases, with 12 bases spanning the gap. Germline V gene lookup returns CDR1 GTSNPN and CDR2 SVGIG (reference sequence). The CDR3 has 14 residues. The CDR3 nucleotides are TGTGCCTGGAGTGTCCCATATAGGGGCGGGGAGCTGTTTTTT. It encodes CAWSVPYRGGELFF.

CDR3 sequence: CASSHRPGDKISEQYF. The CDR3 DNA is TGCGCCAGCAGCCACCGCCCAGGGGATAAAATTAGCGAGCAGTACTTC. This chain links TRBV5-1 with TRBJ2-5, with a possible D match to TRBD1 (6 bases). The J call is doubtful: the DNA matches TRBJ2-7 better. Looked up from germline, CDR1 is SGHRS and CDR2 is YFSETQ. There are 16 residues in the CDR3.

V usage is TRBV28 and J usage is TRBJ2-1; 9 positions match TRBD2. From germline, CDR1 is MDHEN and CDR2 SYDVKM. V dropped 3 bases and J dropped 7; count of bases not matched to a gene: 10. The CDR3 is 16 residues long. The CDR3 sequence is CASSLRLGGGANEQFF. CDR3 bases: TGTGCCAGCAGTTTGAGGTTAGGCGGGGGGGCGAATGAGCAGTTCTTC. The full variable domain, rest sourced from reference TRBV28 and TRBJ2-1, is DVKVTQSSRYLVKRTGEKVFLECVQDMDHENMFWYRQDPGLGLRLIYFSYDVKMKEKGDIPEGYSVSREKKERFSLILESASTNQTSMYLCASSLRLGGGANEQFFGPGTRLTVL.

The rearrangement links TRBV7-3 to TRBJ1-2; D ambiguous. Germline loops: CDR1 SGHTA, CDR2 FQGTGA. Deletions cut 5 bases from V and 1 base from J, with 8 bases between. This CDR3 has 13 residues. CDR3: CASSPGSNYGYTF. CDR3 nucleotide sequence: TGTGCCAGCAGCCCGGGGAGTAACTATGGCTACACCTTC.

This clone was picked up a small number of times. This chain connects TRBV18 to TRBJ2-6; TRBD2 matches at 9 bases. Trimming removed 6 bases from V and 0 bases from J; junction bases left unmatched: 6. The CDR3 contains 17 residues. The germline V gene encodes CDR1 KGHSH and CDR2 LQKENI. The CDR3 reads CASSQAGGTSGANVLTF. The CDR3, as DNA: TGTGCCAGCTCGCAGGCGGGGGGGACCTCTGGGGCCAACGTCCTGACTTTC.

The CDR3 nucleotides are TGTGCCAGCACCACGGACAGGGAGGACTATGGCTACACCTTC. The encoded protein is CASTTDREDYGYTF. The V call is TRBV21-1, the J call TRBJ1-2; the table's D call TRBD1 went unverified against the DNA. TRBV21-1 is classified as a pseudogene. The CDR3 extends over 14 amino acids.

The chain links TRBV28 to TRBJ1-1; 8 bases agree with TRBD1. Trimming took 3 bases from V and 5 from J; bases not matched to a gene: 8. The CDR3 is 15 residues long. Germline-derived CDR1 and CDR2 are MDHEN and SYDVKM. CDR3 loop: CASSLLNRGVTEAFF. DNA for the CDR3: TGTGCCAGCAGTTTGCTGAACAGGGGGGTGACTGAAGCTTTCTTT. Full variable domain (outside the CDR3, taken from reference TRBV28 and TRBJ1-1): DVKVTQSSRYLVKRTGEKVFLECVQDMDHENMFWYRQDPGLGLRLIYFSYDVKMKEKGDIPEGYSVSREKKERFSLILESASTNQTSMYLCASSLLNRGVTEAFFGQGTRLTVV.

The J gene is TRBJ2-7, the V gene TRBV4-2; 10 nucleotides line up with TRBD2. V dropped 0 bases and J dropped 0; count of bases not matched to a gene: 2. This CDR3 is 16 amino acids long. CDR1 LGHNA and CDR2 YNFKEQ come from the germline V gene. The CDR3 region has the DNA TGTGCCAGCAGCCAAGATAGCGGGGGGACCTCCTACGAGCAGTACTTC. Its protein is CASSQDSGGTSYEQYF.

V and J are TRBV9 and TRBJ1-2, with 8 bases identical to TRBD1. Germline CDR1 reads SGDLS; CDR2 reads YYNGEE. This CDR3 comprises 15 residues. With V trimmed by 0 bases and J by 8 bases, 9 bases remained unmatched. DNA for the CDR3: TGTGCCAGCAGCGTAGTGGCAGGGGGCTCGGGGGGCTACACCTTC. Protein product: CASSVVAGGSGGYTF. The full variable domain, its missing parts supplied by reference TRBV9 and TRBJ1-2, is DSGVTQTPKHLITATGQRVTLRCSPRSGDLSVYWYQQSLDQGLQFLIQYYNGEERAKGNILERFSAQQFPDLHSELNLSSLELGDSALYFCASSVVAGGSGGYTFGSGTRLTVV.

The V gene is TRBV6-6, the J gene TRBJ2-7; 12 positions agree with TRBD1. Germline V gene sequence: CDR1 MNHNY, CDR2 SVGAGI (reference sequence). The V segment lost 6 bases and the J segment 3 bases; nucleotides outside the gene matches: 6. This CDR3 spans 15 amino acids. The CDR3 DNA reads TGTGCCAGCAGCTACGGGACAGGGGGCCACTACGAGCAGTACTTC. It yields the protein CASSYGTGGHYEQYF.

The rearrangement joins TRBV19 to TRBJ1-6; 8 nucleotides align to TRBD1. The germline gives CDR1 LNHDA, CDR2 SQIVND (reference sequence). V lost 4 bases to trimming and J lost 10 bases; unmatched junction nucleotides: 6. The CDR3 length is 14 residues. CDR3 sequence reads: CASSTTGAGSPLHF. The CDR3 region has the DNA TGTGCCAGTAGTACGACAGGGGCGGGATCACCCCTCCACTTT.

This clone has only one observation. The chain has TRBV27 and TRBJ2-3, with D perhaps TRBD2 (5 bases). Trimming took 4 bases from V and 4 from J, leaving 18 bases between them. The CDR3 spans 16 residues. Germline V gives CDR1 MNHEY, CDR2 SMNVEV (reference sequence). The CDR3 loop is CASSSVEESIADTQYF. The CDR3 DNA follows: TGTGCCAGCAGTTCCGTGGAGGAAAGTATTGCAGATACGCAGTATTTT.

This chain links TRBV7-6 with TRBJ2-3; possible D gene TRBD2, 6 bases. From germline, CDR1 is SGHVS and CDR2 FNYEAQ. This CDR3 is built from 18 residues. V shed 2 bases and J shed 2 bases, with 20 bases lying between them. The chain's CDR3 is CASSLPWTTPAHTDTQYF. The CDR3 bases are TGTGCCAGCAGCTTACCTTGGACTACACCAGCTCACACAGATACGCAGTATTTT.

The sample holds a few counts of this clone. The V gene is TRBV5-1, the J gene TRBJ2-7, with D hard to call. Per the germline V gene, CDR1 is SGHRS and CDR2 is YFSETQ. The CDR3 is 14 amino acids. V shed 4 bases and J shed 9 bases, with 20 bases lying between them. The CDR3 coding sequence is TGCGCCAGCAGCCCGCTCGTTTTCTCGGGTGGGCAGTACTTC. It specifies CASSPLVFSGGQYF.

The chain has TRBV6-1 and TRBJ2-2; D gene uncertain. Germline CDR1 is MNHNS and CDR2 is SASEGT. This CDR3 is 11 amino acids long. The ends were cut back, 6 bases at V and 6 bases at J, with 5 bases in the middle. DNA of the CDR3: TGTGCCAGCAGGGCTCCCGGGGAGCTGTTTTTT. Translation: CASRAPGELFF.

The rearrangement joins TRBV4-3 to TRBJ1-2; D possibly corresponds to TRBD1 (6 bases). Germline CDR1 and CDR2: LGHNA and YSLEER. Trimming removed 3 bases from V and 8 bases from J, with 7 bases in between. CDR3 size: 11 residues. In nucleotides, the CDR3 is TGCGCCAGCAGCCAGGGGGCGGGCTACACCTTC. Amino acid sequence: CASSQGAGYTF.

The rearrangement uses TRBV7-9 and TRBJ2-7; D remains unclear. Germline V gives CDR1 SEHNR, CDR2 FQNEAQ (reference sequence). The CDR3 sequence is 17 residues long. V lost 3 bases and J 1 base, leaving 19 bases between the germline ends. In DNA form, the CDR3 reads TGTGCCAGCAGCTTCCGCGGCCAGAACCCCGTTTCCTACGAGCAGTACTTC. Protein sequence: CASSFRGQNPVSYEQYF.

V is TRBV30 and J is TRBJ2-7; 9 bases are a match to TRBD1. The germline gives CDR1 GTSNPN, CDR2 SVGIG (reference sequence). J lost 6 bases, V lost 5 bases, and 11 bases had no gene match. The CDR3 is 14 amino acids. CDR3 in amino acids: CAWSVGTGFTEQYF. The CDR3 DNA is TGTGCCTGGTCCGTGGGGACAGGGTTTACCGAGCAGTACTTC.

CDR3 region: CASGAGFYEQYF. The CDR3 DNA reads TGTGCCAGCGGGGCAGGTTTCTACGAGCAGTACTTC. The chain links TRBV7-9 to TRBJ2-7; maybe TRBD1 (5 bases). Trimming pared 8 bases from V and 3 bases from J, leaving 11 bases between. The germline gives CDR1 SEHNR, CDR2 FQNEAQ (reference sequence). This CDR3 has 12 amino acids.

CDR3 nucleotides: TGTGCCAGCAGCCCCAGACAGGGTGGGGGGACCGGGGAGCTGTTTTTT. This codes for CASSPRQGGGTGELFF. The J gene is TRBJ2-2, the V gene TRBV7-3; D possibly corresponds to TRBD1 (7 bases). Trimming removed 5 bases at V and 5 bases at J, with 18 bases between. CDR3 length: 16 amino acids. Germline-derived CDR1 and CDR2 are SGHTA and FQGTGA.

The genes are TRBV21-1 and TRBJ1-3; whether TRBD1, the table's D call, matches the DNA was not checked. TRBV21-1 is recorded as a pseudogene. The CDR3 spans 17 residues. The DNA of the CDR3 is TGTGCCAGCAGCAATTACTGGGACATTGACTCTGGAAACACCATATATTTT. This codes for CASSNYWDIDSGNTIYF.

The chain joins TRBV15 to TRBJ2-7; 9 positions agree with TRBD1. The J segment lost 2 bases and the V segment lost 8 bases, leaving 7 bases of the junction unmatched. The germline V gene encodes CDR1 LNHNV and CDR2 YYDKDF (reference sequence). The CDR3 runs to 14 residues. The CDR3 region is CATQPDRGPYEQYF. CDR3 coding DNA: TGTGCCACCCAGCCGGACAGGGGCCCCTACGAGCAGTACTTC.